This T cell receptor beta chain came from a study of CXCR3-negative and CXCR3-positive naive CD8 T cells. Study-level results: Higher TRB CDR3 hydrophobicity marked CXCR3-positive naive cells relative to CXCR3-negative naive cells.

This CDR3 comprises 12 residues. In germline, CDR1 is DFQATT, CDR2 SNEGSKA (reference sequence). In preparing the TRB cDNA libraries, 5' RACE with UMI labels was used. TCRdb derives one entry per CDR3 protein from the 5' RACE reads, leaving out DNA. Its table lists under 150,000 distinct CDR3 sequences. About this clonotype itself: Its antigen is unknown.

This receptor was identified in a human donor in good health. Some clones in this sample may be carry-over from other donors' samples. This chain uses TRBV20-1 with TRBJ2-3. The specimen was naive CXCR3+ CD8+ T cells from blood. Subset indicated: CD45RO-CCR7+CD27+CD95- naive CD8+ T cells expressing CXCR3 (TNR3+). The CDR3 here is CSEFWSPDTQYF.